This T cell receptor (beta chain) was identified during a study of blood T cell repertoires in COVID-19. Study-wide background: Donors in the United States, Italy and Spain gave samples during acute or convalescent COVID-19. The cDNA or gDNA used as material had been derived from T cells, B-cell-depleted T cells, or PBMCs.

V was trimmed by 5 bases and J by 3 bases, leaving 20 bases between them. The CDR3 loop spans 17 amino acids. CDR1 MNHEY and CDR2 SMNVEV come from the germline V gene (reference sequence). In the original analysis: Estimation of nucleated cell counts was performed using reference gene primer amplification. Generated by immunoSEQ multiplex PCR, the TCRdb table keeps only in-frame clones and is missing some. V and J calls and clone size are as listed in that table; D and trimming were resolved from the DNA. Of some 200,000 clones in the sample, 85% to 90% are singletons; the top ten hold almost 4.5%. The sample comprised peripheral blood. The TCR comes from a middle-aged man with acute or convalescent COVID-19. This chain links TRBV27 with TRBJ1-3, with TRBD1 as a possible D gene (6 bases). The CDR3 loop is CASSPSIDRLNGNTIYF. The DNA of the CDR3 is TGTGCCAGCAGTCCCTCCATCGACAGGCTGAATGGAAACACCATATATTTT.